The 32 T cell receptor beta chains below were found in one sample sequenced in a study of blood T cell repertoires in COVID-19. Produced via immunoSEQ multiplex PCR; TCRdb's table is partial and in-frame only. Among roughly 280,000 clones listed, about 90% were seen once. Sequenced: peripheral blood. These receptors all come from a woman under 40 with COVID-19, enrolled during active disease.

This chain uses TRBV2 with TRBJ1-4; no reliable D call. V shed 3 bases and J shed 8 bases, with 4 bases lying between them. From germline, CDR1 is SNHLY and CDR2 FYNNEI. This CDR3 region has 11 residues. The CDR3 loop reads CASSESEKLFF. The CDR3 nucleotides are TGTGCCAGCAGTGAGTCGGAAAAACTGTTTTTT.

On this clone: Other DNA sequences of this sample code for an identical CDR3. This rearrangement joins TRBV19 to TRBJ2-5; 7 bases are shared with TRBD1. Germline CDR1 reads LNHDA; CDR2 reads SQIVND (reference sequence). V dropped 1 base and J dropped 4; count of bases not matched to a gene: 3. There are 14 residues in the CDR3. The CDR3 region has the DNA TGTGCCAGTAGTATAGGACAGGGTCGAGAGACCCAGTACTTC. Encoded protein: CASSIGQGRETQYF.

The chain links TRBV28 to TRBJ2-3, with TRBD1 matching over 8 bases. The CDR3 sequence is 16 residues long. V trimming: 3 bases; J trimming: 1 base; junction bases outside the gene matches: 6. Germline CDR1 is MDHEN and CDR2 is SYDVKM. As DNA, the CDR3 is TGTGCCAGCAGTTTCTCCGGGACAGGAGGCACAGATACGCAGTATTTT. Encoded protein: CASSFSGTGGTDTQYF.

V usage is TRBV27 and J usage is TRBJ1-2; D is possibly TRBD1 (6 bases). Germline assignment: CDR1 MNHEY and CDR2 SMNVEV (reference sequence). Trimming took 7 bases from V and 9 from J, leaving 9 bases between them. This CDR3 has 10 amino acids. Here the CDR3 DNA reads TGTGCCAGCACCGGACAGTGCTACACCTTC. This encodes CASTGQCYTF.

This chain links TRBV24-1 with TRBJ1-2; 8 bases match TRBD1. V lost 7 bases, J lost 3 bases, and 6 bases stayed unmatched. Per the germline V gene, CDR1 is KGHDR and CDR2 is SFDVKD. There are 14 residues in the CDR3. Here the CDR3 DNA reads TGTGCCACCAGCGCCTTGGACAGGGACTATGGCTACACCTTC. This codes for CATSALDRDYGYTF.

The count of this clone is one. The chain employs TRBV19 and TRBJ1-4, with a possible D match to TRBD1 (6 bases). V was clipped by 10 bases and J by 4 bases, with 19 bases between them. Germline V gene data show CDR1 as LNHDA and CDR2 as SQIVND (reference sequence). This CDR3 region has 15 residues. This chain's CDR3 is CATAQGRGFNEKLFF. The CDR3 nucleotides read TGTGCCACAGCACAGGGAAGGGGGTTTAATGAAAAACTGTTTTTT.

This sequence joins TRBV3-1 (or the pseudogene TRBV3-2) and TRBJ2-3; TRBD1 is a possible D gene (6 bases). V was trimmed by 3 bases and J by 0 bases, leaving 13 bases between them. Germline V CDR1 and CDR2: LGHDT, YNNKEL (reference sequence). CDR3 length: 16 residues. CDR3 sequence (DNA): TGTGCCAGCAGCCAGGAGACAGGCGCTAGCACAGATACGCAGTATTTT. Protein: CASSQETGASTDTQYF.

This clone appeared once. The genes are TRBV13 and TRBJ1-4, with 12 bases identical to TRBD1. The trim removed 5 bases at V and 3 bases at J, leaving 10 bases unmatched. The CDR3 runs 18 residues. Germline CDR1 is PRHDT and CDR2 is FYEKMQ (reference sequence). The CDR3 sequence is CASSLGTGGLAANEKLFF. The CDR3 DNA reads as TGTGCCAGCAGCCTCGGGACAGGGGGCCTTGCGGCTAATGAAAAACTGTTTTTT.

This clone was observed once. J is TRBJ2-5 and V is TRBV19, with 10 bases identical to TRBD2. Germline trimming cut 4 bases from V and 3 bases from J; bases unmatched to any gene: 2. Germline V gene data show CDR1 as LNHDA and CDR2 as SQIVND (reference sequence). This CDR3 contains 14 residues. CDR3 amino acids: CASSKAGGKETQYF. The DNA for the CDR3 is TGTGCCAGTAGTAAAGCGGGAGGGAAAGAGACCCAGTACTTC.

This sequence joins TRBV19 and TRBJ2-3, with a tentative D call TRBD1 (5 bases). The CDR3 covers 13 residues. Germline V lookup: CDR1 LNHDA, CDR2 SQIVND (reference sequence). Trimming removed 7 bases at V and 1 base at J, with 9 bases between. The DNA of the CDR3 is TGTGCCAGTAAGGGGCCAGGCACAGATACGCAGTATTTT. Amino acid sequence: CASKGPGTDTQYF.

The chain carries TRBV4-1 and TRBJ1-1; D gene uncertain. The length of the CDR3 is 14 residues. In germline, CDR1 is MGHRA, CDR2 YSYEKL. Trimming pared 0 bases from V and 0 bases from J, leaving 5 bases between. CDR3 sequence reads: CASSQDIVNTEAFF. CDR3 nucleotide sequence: TGCGCCAGCAGCCAAGACATAGTGAACACTGAAGCTTTCTTT.

The genes are TRBV5-1 and TRBJ2-2; D is ambiguous. The V end was cut by 3 bases, the J end by 2 bases, with 17 bases between. This CDR3 is 17 amino acids long. Germline lookup yields CDR1 SGHRS and CDR2 YFSETQ. The CDR3 sequence: CASSSPSVVANTGELFF. DNA of the CDR3: TGCGCCAGCAGCTCCCCGTCCGTTGTAGCTAACACCGGGGAGCTGTTTTTT.

The chain joins TRBV30 to TRBJ2-2; D not certain. The ends were cut back, 2 bases at V and 3 bases at J, with 10 bases in the middle. The CDR3 spans 14 residues. Germline CDR1 and CDR2: GTSNPN and SVGIG (reference sequence). The CDR3 sequence is CAWSTSLDTGELFF. The DNA of the CDR3 is TGTGCCTGGAGTACGAGCCTCGACACCGGGGAGCTGTTTTTT.

The chain joins TRBV4-1 to TRBJ1-6, with D unclear. V shed 4 bases and J shed 3 bases, with 7 bases lying between them. Germline assignment: CDR1 MGHRA and CDR2 YSYEKL. The CDR3 is made up of 14 amino acids. This CDR3 reads CASSPGIYNSPLHF. CDR3 nucleotides: TGCGCCAGCAGCCCCGGGATCTATAATTCACCCCTCCACTTT.

The chain employs TRBV10-3 and TRBJ2-3; 10 positions match TRBD2. The trim removed 6 bases at V and 4 bases at J, leaving 10 bases unmatched. The CDR3 has 16 residues. CDR1 is ENHRY, CDR2 SYGVKD, per germline. The CDR3 nucleotides are TGTGCCATCAGGCCTAGCGGGAGATGGGGTGCAGATACGCAGTATTTT. This gives the protein CAIRPSGRWGADTQYF.

The chain is built from TRBV5-8 and TRBJ1-6; D is unresolved. Germline CDR1 is SGHTS and CDR2 is YDEGEE. This CDR3 is 11 amino acids long. V lost 4 bases and J 10 bases, leaving 6 bases between the germline ends. The CDR3 protein is CASSLDSPLHF. As DNA, the CDR3 is TGTGCCAGCAGCCTAGACTCACCCCTCCACTTT.

This clone was picked up one time. This chain connects TRBV10-3 to TRBJ1-5; weak D call: TRBD1 (5 bases). CDR3 length: 17 residues. The germline CDR1 and CDR2 sequences are ENHRY and SYGVKD. V was cut by 2 bases and J by 2 bases, with 16 bases left in between. CDR3 in amino acids: CAISEAGQGGGNQPQHF. CDR3 coding DNA: TGTGCCATCAGTGAGGCGGGTCAGGGAGGGGGCAATCAGCCCCAGCATTTT.

The chain has TRBV2 and TRBJ2-1; 12 nucleotides match TRBD2. Germline CDR1 is SNHLY and CDR2 is FYNNEI. V dropped 3 bases and J dropped 6; count of bases not matched to a gene: 3. This CDR3 has 15 residues. The CDR3: CASSDASGRVNEQFF. CDR3 coding DNA: TGTGCCAGCAGTGATGCTAGCGGGAGGGTCAATGAGCAGTTCTTC.

The J gene is TRBJ2-7, the V gene TRBV28, with D unclear. Germline CDR1 reads MDHEN; CDR2 reads SYDVKM. CDR3 length: 12 residues. The V and J ends lost 5 bases and 4 bases respectively, with 9 bases between them. CDR3 DNA: TGTGCCAGCAGTCCCTCCCTATACGAGCAGTACTTC. The encoded protein is CASSPSLYEQYF.

V is TRBV9 and J is TRBJ2-2; a possible D gene is TRBD2 (6 bases). V lost 4 bases and J 0 bases, leaving 13 bases between the germline ends. The CDR3 runs to 16 residues. The germline V gene encodes CDR1 SGDLS and CDR2 YYNGEE. CDR3 sequence: CASSRGLSANTGELFF. Written as DNA, the CDR3 is TGTGCCAGCAGCCGGGGACTTTCCGCGAACACCGGGGAGCTGTTTTTT.

This chain links TRBV29-1 with TRBJ2-7; weak D call: TRBD2 (6 bases). The CDR3 sequence is 13 residues long. The germline gives CDR1 SQVTM, CDR2 ANQGSEA. Trimming cost V 2 bases and J 4 bases, with 12 bases left between them. The CDR3 reads CSVEIAGSYEQYF. DNA for the CDR3: TGCAGCGTTGAAATCGCGGGATCGTACGAGCAGTACTTC.

This chain links TRBV6-4 with TRBJ2-1; weak D call: TRBD1 (6 bases). The ends were cut back, 6 bases at V and 4 bases at J, with 19 bases in the middle. Germline loops: CDR1 MRHNA, CDR2 SNTAGT. This CDR3 region has 16 residues. CDR3 region: CASSDTYRVSYNEQFF. CDR3 DNA sequence: TGTGCCAGCAGCGATACCTACAGGGTGTCGTACAATGAGCAGTTCTTC.

The J gene is TRBJ1-2, the V gene TRBV24-1; 8 positions match TRBD1. The CDR3 contains 15 residues. Germline CDR1 reads KGHDR; CDR2 reads SFDVKD. The trim removed 9 bases at V and 3 bases at J, leaving 11 bases unmatched. The DNA for the CDR3 is TGTGCCACCGGATTTTGGACAGGGCATGACTATGGCTACACCTTC. This gives the protein CATGFWTGHDYGYTF.

This chain connects TRBV3-1 (or the pseudogene TRBV3-2) to TRBJ2-1, with D unresolved. This CDR3 has 14 residues. Trimming took 0 bases from V and 8 from J, leaving 11 bases between them. Looked up from germline, CDR1 is LGHDT and CDR2 is YNNKEL (reference sequence). The CDR3 is CASSQEARVYEQFF. The CDR3 nucleotides are TGTGCCAGCAGCCAAGAAGCACGGGTTTATGAGCAGTTCTTC.

A remark on this clone: This sample also contains other DNA sequences that code for the same CDR3. The chain couples TRBV6-2 or TRBV6-3 to TRBJ2-3, with 7 nucleotides matching TRBD2. Germline V lookup: CDR1 MNHEY, CDR2 SVGEGT. The CDR3 is made up of 20 amino acids. With 4 bases clipped from V and 1 base from J, the junction kept 20 bases outside the gene matches. DNA for the CDR3: TGTGCCAGCAGTTGGAACCCGCTTGCGGGAGTCCTCGGGGGCACAGATACGCAGTATTTT. It translates to CASSWNPLAGVLGGTDTQYF.

The chain has TRBV2 and TRBJ2-2; TRBD1 might be the D (5 bases). Germline CDR1 reads SNHLY; CDR2 reads FYNNEI. Trimming left V 6 bases short and J 5 bases short, with 16 bases between. CDR3 length equals 15 residues. The CDR3 coding sequence is TGTGCCAGCAGCGGCCGGCAGGGTCAGACCGGGGAGCTGTTTTTT. This sequence encodes CASSGRQGQTGELFF.

This rearrangement joins TRBV30 to TRBJ1-1; the D gene is possibly TRBD1 (5 bases). Germline assignment: CDR1 GTSNPN and CDR2 SVGIG (reference sequence). CDR3 length equals 17 residues. Trimming took off 0 bases at V and 4 bases at J, with 21 bases between the two ends. The CDR3 DNA reads as TGTGCCTGGAGTGTACGGCAAGGCGCTGGGGGGACCACTGAAGCTTTCTTT. Amino acids: CAWSVRQGAGGTTEAFF. Looking up the rest from reference TRBV30 and TRBJ1-1 gives the full variable domain: SQTIHQWPATLVQPVGSPLSLECTVEGTSNPNLYWYRQAAGRGLQLLFYSVGIGQISSEVPQNLSASRPQDRQFILSSKKLLLSDSGFYLCAWSVRQGAGGTTEAFFGQGTRLTVV.

The rearrangement uses TRBV15 and TRBJ2-3; TRBD1 agrees at 8 bases. With V trimmed by 7 bases and J by 1 base, 4 bases remained unmatched. CDR3 length: 14 amino acids. Germline CDR1 is LNHNV and CDR2 is YYDKDF (reference sequence). The CDR3 DNA is TGTGCCACCACTCAGGGGGCGGGCACAGATACGCAGTATTTT. Its translation: CATTQGAGTDTQYF.

The CDR3 loop reads CASSLAQREREFF. Written as DNA, the CDR3 is TGTGCCAGCAGCTTAGCGCAGCGGGAGCGAGAGTTCTTC. The genes are TRBV7-9 and TRBJ2-1; TRBD2 matches at 8 bases. CDR3 length: 13 amino acids. V shed 0 bases and J 14 bases; nucleotides not matched to a gene: 6. Germline CDR1 is SEHNR and CDR2 is FQNEAQ (reference sequence).

The chain combines TRBV2 with TRBJ1-4, with 9 nucleotides matching TRBD1. There are 13 residues in the CDR3. Germline-derived CDR1 and CDR2 are SNHLY and FYNNEI. V shed 7 bases, J shed 12 bases, and the junction held 9 bases outside the gene matches. CDR3 region: CASKRQGVAELFF. The DNA for the CDR3 is TGTGCCAGCAAACGACAGGGGGTCGCGGAACTGTTTTTT.

The chain joins TRBV19 to TRBJ2-2; D not resolved. The CDR3 consists of 16 residues. Trimming took off 2 bases at V and 0 bases at J, with 10 bases between the two ends. CDR1 LNHDA and CDR2 SQIVND come from the germline V gene (reference sequence). In DNA form, the CDR3 reads TGTGCCAGTAGTATATATCAGAGCGCGAACACCGGGGAGCTGTTTTTT. As protein: CASSIYQSANTGELFF.

The rearrangement joins TRBV2 to TRBJ2-3; D possibly corresponds to TRBD1 (6 bases). Trimming shortened V by 10 bases and J by 6 bases, and 11 bases separated the two germline ends. Germline loops: CDR1 SNHLY, CDR2 FYNNEI. This CDR3 is 11 amino acids long. CDR3 sequence (DNA): TGTGCCACCGGACAGCGGGATACGCAGTATTTT. Translating it yields CATGQRDTQYF.